The clone carrying this TCR beta chain was counted between two and nine times. No antigen is known for it. These data come from a study of response to subunit inactivated influenza vaccine. Overall study results and limits: The authors proposed limited new T cell recruitment per seasonal influenza vaccination.

Deletions cut 3 bases from V and 8 bases from J, with 9 bases between. Germline V gene data show CDR1 as KGHDR and CDR2 as SFDVKD. This CDR3 has 12 amino acids. TCRdb reanalysed the RT-PCR reads using MiXCR and keeps one entry per CDR3 protein. Of 860,000 or so distinct CDR3 sequences listed, roughly 20% are singletons. The TCR sequence derives from a man aged 45 to 65 who received an inactivated influenza vaccine. Material: PBMCs from blood, obtained 4 to 6 days after vaccination. The gene calls are TRBV24-1 and TRBJ1-2; D gene ambiguous. The CDR3 here is CATSDPSRGYTF. The CDR3, as DNA: TGTGCCACCAGTGATCCATCCCGGGGCTACACCTTC.